A selection of T cell receptor beta chains follows, all from one sample in a study of siplizumab effects on memory and regulatory T cells. Generated by immunoSEQ multiplex PCR, the TCRdb table keeps only in-frame clones and is missing some. The sample gives 95,000 to 110,000 clones, roughly 93% of which show up once; approximately 0.62% is in the top ten. Sequenced input: Tregs sorted from blood. The origin of the receptors is a human donor in good health. Each CDR3 is given with its conserved first and last residue. The order of the fields is D gene, CDR3 length, V gene, J gene, CDR3 protein. A D gene is named only where the DNA matches it firmly.

>-|13|TRBV7-2|TRBJ1-1
CASSLLGGTEAFF
>-|16|TRBV7-9|TRBJ2-5
CASSYGGPGHRETQYF
>TRBD1|14|TRBV18|TRBJ2-7
CASSTGTGAYEQYF
>-|14|TRBV5-1|TRBJ1-6
CASSLEDLRSPLHF
>-|12|TRBV7-9|TRBJ1-5
CASSLFSRPQHF
>-|14|TRBV7-3|TRBJ1-1
CASSLTGGGTEAFF
>TRBD2|15|TRBV5-1|TRBJ2-7
CASSTGLASSYEQYF
>TRBD2|15|TRBV10-2|TRBJ2-1
CASSGAGGLYNEQFF
>-|15|TRBV12-5|TRBJ2-3
CASGMGSFSTDTQYF
>-|16|TRBV11-2|TRBJ1-1
CASSTWADFMNTEAFF
>-|15|TRBV30|TRBJ1-5
CAWSVRTVFNQPQHF
>-|13|TRBV2|TRBJ2-3
CASAGPSTDTQYF
>-|14|TRBV15|TRBJ1-4
CATSRVPTNEKLFF
>-|15|TRBV5-6|TRBJ1-3
CASRGPGLAGNTIYF
>TRBD1|14|TRBV13|TRBJ1-4
CASSFRGRDEKLFF
>-|14|TRBV27|TRBJ2-2
CASRWTPVTGELFF
>-|15|TRBV10-3|TRBJ1-2
CAISEARFPNYGYTF
>-|16|TRBV5-1|TRBJ2-6
CASSPLGRSGANVLTF
>-|15|TRBV21-1|TRBJ2-1
CASIPVVRSYNEQFF
>-|12|TRBV6-5|TRBJ1-1
CASSSAPTEAFF
>TRBD1|13|TRBV7-2|TRBJ2-3
CASRKQGTDTQYF
>-|12|TRBV30|TRBJ1-5
CAWSVGGQPQHF
>-|13|TRBV11-3|TRBJ1-1
CASSSDINTEAFF
>-|13|TRBV7-9|TRBJ1-2
CASSTRDNYGYTF
>-|15|TRBV15|TRBJ1-1
CATSREGNMNTEAFF
>-|14|TRBV7-9|TRBJ1-6
CASSLAGSLSPLHF
>TRBD1|14|TRBV6-1|TRBJ2-7
CASSRQGASYEQYF
>TRBD2|15|TRBV6-4|TRBJ2-2
CASSSGGRGTGELFF
>-|12|TRBV7-2|TRBJ2-1
CASSRGYNEQFF
>-|17|TRBV9|TRBJ2-3
CASSAGPGPGATDTQYF
>-|16|TRBV19|TRBJ1-5
CASSRLTRGVGQPQHF
>TRBD2|15|TRBV2|TRBJ2-3
CASTLWREGTDTQYF
>-|15|TRBV29-1|TRBJ1-2
CSVGTPRGPVIRYTF
>-|12|TRBV5-1|TRBJ1-2
CASSPDGRGYTF
>-|12|TRBV2|TRBJ2-3
CASSSGFDTQYF
>-|15|TRBV19|TRBJ1-5
CASSAQGTQGQPQHF
>TRBD2|15|TRBV5-1|TRBJ2-1
CASSSGLAGVNEQFF
>-|15|TRBV7-9|TRBJ2-3
CASSLVQRSTDTQYF
>-|15|TRBV7-9|TRBJ2-5
CASSLGSAFWETQYF
>TRBD2|16|TRBV6-6|TRBJ2-7
CASTGRTSGRAYEQYF
>TRBD1|13|TRBV7-9|TRBJ1-1
CASSRQGNTEAFF
>-|14|TRBV7-2|TRBJ2-7
CASSLFAIGGEQYF
>-|12|TRBV28|TRBJ1-1
CASTVLGGWAFF
>TRBD1|18|TRBV5-6|TRBJ1-5
CASSLRGPGTGSDQPQHF
>-|12|TRBV30|TRBJ2-1
CAWSVNYNEQFF
>-|16|TRBV7-9|TRBJ1-1
CASSLEPGPLNTEAFF
>TRBD2|16|TRBV15|TRBJ2-7
CATSRIRGLADYEQYF
>TRBD1|14|TRBV6-1|TRBJ2-7
CASSRQGTPYEQYF
>TRBD2|15|TRBV7-8|TRBJ2-1
CASSLLAGGNNEQFF
>-|13|TRBV5-1|TRBJ2-7
CASGGGRLSRQYF
>TRBD1|16|TRBV7-2|TRBJ2-5
CASSVTGTGRQETQYF
>-|14|TRBV27|TRBJ1-6
CASSWSADNSPLHF
>-|14|TRBV7-2|TRBJ2-7
CASSLGWSSYEQYF
>TRBD1|15|TRBV27|TRBJ1-6
CASSLQTGYGSPLHF